This is a list of T cell receptor beta chains from one sample in a study of vaccination and CD4 T cells after COVID-19. These receptors are not linked to any known antigen. TCRdb re-called the PCR reads with MiXCR, one entry per CDR3 protein. This sample has around 18,000 distinct CDR3 sequences; roughly 48% occur once, and the top ten carry roughly a tenth. The sample was CD4+ T cells from blood, cultured in vitro, taken before SARS-CoV-2 vaccination. The origin of the receptors is a human donor who had recovered from COVID-19. The CDR3 runs from the conserved cysteine through the conserved F or W. Fields, in order: V gene, D gene, J gene, clone size, CDR3 DNA, CDR3 protein. D genes are given only for firm matches. For some rows the clone size is stated as once, few or many, or as a class when expanded; others skip it.

v_gene: TRBV5-1; d_gene: .; j_gene: TRBJ2-3; abundance: .; CDR3nt: TGCGCCAGCAGCTGGACCCCTAGGACGGCCCAAGATACGCAGTATTTT; CDR3aa: CASSWTPRTAQDTQYF
v_gene: TRBV20-1; d_gene: TRBD2; j_gene: TRBJ2-1; abundance: .; CDR3nt: TGCAGTGTGGGGGGACTAGAGGGGTTGGAGTTCTTC; CDR3aa: CSVGGLEGLEFF
v_gene: TRBV19; d_gene: TRBD1; j_gene: TRBJ1-5; abundance: .; CDR3nt: TGTGCCAGTACTCTCCGGGACAGGAGGCAGCAGCCCCAGCATTTT; CDR3aa: CASTLRDRRQQPQHF
v_gene: TRBV7-2; d_gene: TRBD2; j_gene: TRBJ2-3; abundance: few; CDR3nt: TGTGCCAGCAGCGTAGGGACTAGCGTACACACAGATACGCAGTATTTT; CDR3aa: CASSVGTSVHTDTQYF
v_gene: TRBV18; d_gene: .; j_gene: TRBJ1-1; abundance: .; CDR3nt: TGTGCCAGCTCACCGGGGCGACAGGCCAACACTGAAGCTTTCTTT; CDR3aa: CASSPGRQANTEAFF
v_gene: TRBV28; d_gene: TRBD2; j_gene: TRBJ2-5; abundance: .; CDR3nt: TGTGCCGCGGGGGGAGGGGCCCGGGAGACCCAGTACTTC; CDR3aa: CAAGGGARETQYF
v_gene: TRBV7-2; d_gene: TRBD2; j_gene: TRBJ2-1; abundance: .; CDR3nt: TGTGCCAGCAGCTTAAGTTGGCTAGCGGGAGCGAACAATGAGCAGTTCTTC; CDR3aa: CASSLSWLAGANNEQFF
v_gene: TRBV20-1; d_gene: .; j_gene: TRBJ2-3; abundance: .; CDR3nt: TGCAGTGCTAGTGTCGGGACCGACACAGATACGCAGTATTTT; CDR3aa: CSASVGTDTDTQYF
v_gene: TRBV27; d_gene: TRBD2; j_gene: TRBJ2-5; abundance: .; CDR3nt: TGTGCCAGCGGAGGGCCGGGGGGGACCCAGTACTTC; CDR3aa: CASGGPGGTQYF
v_gene: TRBV20-1; d_gene: .; j_gene: TRBJ2-7; abundance: .; CDR3nt: TGCAGTGCTAGTCCATATACAGGAGGGGAGCAGTACTTC; CDR3aa: CSASPYTGGEQYF
v_gene: TRBV5-5; d_gene: TRBD1; j_gene: TRBJ1-5; abundance: .; CDR3nt: TGTGCCAGCAGCTTGCGAGGACAGGGACGGAATCAGCCCCAGCATTTT; CDR3aa: CASSLRGQGRNQPQHF
v_gene: TRBV4-3; d_gene: .; j_gene: TRBJ1-5; abundance: .; CDR3nt: TGCGCCAGCAGCCAAGATATCGGTGGGGGCGCCTATCAGCCCCAGCATTTT; CDR3aa: CASSQDIGGGAYQPQHF
v_gene: TRBV21-1; d_gene: .; j_gene: TRBJ2-3; abundance: few; CDR3nt: TGTGCCAGCAGCAAACGCCCTCCGCGGGAGGAGGACACAGATACGCAGTATTTT; CDR3aa: CASSKRPPREEDTDTQYF
v_gene: TRBV20-1; d_gene: .; j_gene: TRBJ2-3; abundance: .; CDR3nt: TGCAGTGCGAAGAGGGCGGGGAACACAGATACGCAGTATTTT; CDR3aa: CSAKRAGNTDTQYF
v_gene: TRBV10-3; d_gene: .; j_gene: TRBJ1-2; abundance: few; CDR3nt: TGTGCCATCAGTGAAGAGGGGCAATTTTCCTCTGGCTACACCTTC; CDR3aa: CAISEEGQFSSGYTF
v_gene: TRBV20-1; d_gene: .; j_gene: TRBJ2-2; abundance: .; CDR3nt: TGCAGTGCAGGAGGGGGCGCCCCCGGGGAGCTGTTTTTT; CDR3aa: CSAGGGAPGELFF
v_gene: TRBV6-1; d_gene: TRBD2; j_gene: TRBJ2-2; abundance: .; CDR3nt: TGTGCCAGCAGTCCTGGACTAGCGGGAGATGGGGCCGGGGAGCTGTTTTTT; CDR3aa: CASSPGLAGDGAGELFF
v_gene: TRBV30; d_gene: TRBD1; j_gene: TRBJ1-1; abundance: .; CDR3nt: TGTGCCTGGATGAACTATGGGACAGGGGGATCTGATGAAGCTTTCTTT; CDR3aa: CAWMNYGTGGSDEAFF
v_gene: TRBV6-5; d_gene: .; j_gene: TRBJ1-1; abundance: few; CDR3nt: TGTGCCAGCAGTTACGATACACGGAACACTGAAGCTTTCTTT; CDR3aa: CASSYDTRNTEAFF
v_gene: TRBV7-2; d_gene: TRBD1; j_gene: TRBJ2-7; abundance: few; CDR3nt: TGTGCCAGCAGCGTAAGCTCAGGGGGTCTTTACGAGCAGTACTTC; CDR3aa: CASSVSSGGLYEQYF
v_gene: TRBV6-1; d_gene: TRBD1; j_gene: TRBJ2-5; abundance: .; CDR3nt: TGTGCCAGCAGTGAAGCTTACGACAGGGGAGAGACCCAGTACTTC; CDR3aa: CASSEAYDRGETQYF
v_gene: TRBV6-1; d_gene: .; j_gene: TRBJ2-7; abundance: few; CDR3nt: TGTGCCAGCAGTGCCGGATCGGGACACTCCTACGAGCAGTACTTC; CDR3aa: CASSAGSGHSYEQYF
v_gene: TRBV28; d_gene: TRBD1; j_gene: TRBJ2-7; abundance: .; CDR3nt: TGTGCCAGCAGTTTAGGACAGGGGCCGACCTACGAGCAGTACTTC; CDR3aa: CASSLGQGPTYEQYF